These T cell receptor beta chains were read from a single sample in a study of CD8+CD57+ T cells in acquired aplastic anemia. TCRdb ran MiXCR on the reads and lists one entry per CDR3 protein. The sample lists around 130,000 distinct CDR3 sequences, 55% to 60% occurring once. Sequencing was done on a sample of sorted CD4+, CD8+, or CD8+CD57+ T cells (not recorded which) from PBMCs. The receptors derive from a human donor with aplastic anemia. The CDR3 runs from the conserved cysteine through the conserved F or W. The D gene is left open where the match is weak. The size field is filled for only some rows; it gives once, few, many or a size class.

d_call: NA; clone_size: once; v_call: TRBV24-1; j_call: TRBJ2-6; cdr3_length: 16; cdr3_nt: TGTGCCACCAGTGATCCAGGGTTCGGGGGGGCCAACGTCCTGACTTTC; cdr3_aa: CATSDPGFGGANVLTF
d_call: NA; clone_size: NA; v_call: TRBV6-5; j_call: TRBJ2-7; cdr3_length: 13; cdr3_nt: TGTGCCATCAGTTCAGACGGCAGTTACGAGCAGTACTTC; cdr3_aa: CAISSDGSYEQYF
d_call: TRBD1; clone_size: NA; v_call: TRBV10-3; j_call: TRBJ2-4; cdr3_length: 11; cdr3_nt: TGTGCCATCAAAAACCTGGACAGGGTCTCCTTC; cdr3_aa: CAIKNLDRVSF
d_call: TRBD1; clone_size: few; v_call: TRBV6-1; j_call: TRBJ1-1; cdr3_length: 14; cdr3_nt: TGTGCCAGCAGTGAGCCGGGACAGTACACTGAAGCTTTCTTT; cdr3_aa: CASSEPGQYTEAFF
d_call: NA; clone_size: NA; v_call: TRBV20-1; j_call: TRBJ2-5; cdr3_length: 13; cdr3_nt: TGCAGTGCTAGAGATGGAGGGAAGGAGACCCAGTACTTC; cdr3_aa: CSARDGGKETQYF
d_call: NA; clone_size: NA; v_call: TRBV5-1; j_call: TRBJ1-2; cdr3_length: 13; cdr3_nt: TGCGCCAGCAGCTTGCAGGGTGCCTATGGCTACACCTTC; cdr3_aa: CASSLQGAYGYTF
d_call: NA; clone_size: NA; v_call: TRBV2; j_call: TRBJ2-6; cdr3_length: 14; cdr3_nt: TGTGCCAGCAGTGAAGGACTCAGGGCCAACGTCCTGACTTTC; cdr3_aa: CASSEGLRANVLTF
d_call: TRBD1; clone_size: NA; v_call: TRBV7-3; j_call: TRBJ1-1; cdr3_length: 13; cdr3_nt: TGTGCCAGCAGGACAGGGCAGAACACTGAAGCTTTCTTT; cdr3_aa: CASRTGQNTEAFF
d_call: NA; clone_size: many; v_call: TRBV19; j_call: TRBJ2-2; cdr3_length: 16; cdr3_nt: TGTGCCAGGCGGGATCTCGGGAGAGCGACCACCGGGGAGCTGTTTTTT; cdr3_aa: CARRDLGRATTGELFF
d_call: TRBD1; clone_size: NA; v_call: TRBV6-1; j_call: TRBJ2-3; cdr3_length: 15; cdr3_nt: TGTGCCAGCCTCAAACGGGACAGAATAACAGATACGCAGTATTTT; cdr3_aa: CASLKRDRITDTQYF
d_call: TRBD1; clone_size: many; v_call: TRBV5-6; j_call: TRBJ1-6; cdr3_length: 14; cdr3_nt: TGTGCCGGGGGGGCAGGGGGCGGCCTAGCACCCCTCCACTTT; cdr3_aa: CAGGAGGGLAPLHF
d_call: NA; clone_size: NA; v_call: TRBV25-1; j_call: TRBJ2-7; cdr3_length: 14; cdr3_nt: TGTGCCAGCAGTGGGAATAGTGTCACCTACGAGCAGTACTTC; cdr3_aa: CASSGNSVTYEQYF
d_call: NA; clone_size: NA; v_call: TRBV7-7; j_call: TRBJ2-1; cdr3_length: 13; cdr3_nt: TGTGCCAGCAGCCCCGGGACAATCAATGAGCAGTTCTTC; cdr3_aa: CASSPGTINEQFF
d_call: NA; clone_size: NA; v_call: TRBV7-2; j_call: TRBJ1-5; cdr3_length: 13; cdr3_nt: TGTGCCAGTTTCCACCACAGCAATCAGCCCCAGCATTTT; cdr3_aa: CASFHHSNQPQHF
d_call: NA; clone_size: NA; v_call: TRBV5-4; j_call: TRBJ2-1; cdr3_length: 15; cdr3_nt: TGTGCCAGCAGCTCCCGTAGGGGGACACCTAAGGAGCAGTTCTTC; cdr3_aa: CASSSRRGTPKEQFF
d_call: TRBD2; clone_size: NA; v_call: TRBV29-1; j_call: TRBJ2-1; cdr3_length: 14; cdr3_nt: TGCAGCGTGAAACTAGCGGACTCCTACAATGAGCAGTTCTTC; cdr3_aa: CSVKLADSYNEQFF
d_call: TRBD1; clone_size: once; v_call: TRBV4-1; j_call: TRBJ1-6; cdr3_length: 19; cdr3_nt: TGCGCCAGCAGCCAAGGATGGGGACAGGGGGCGGACTATAATTCACCCCTCCACTTT; cdr3_aa: CASSQGWGQGADYNSPLHF
d_call: TRBD2; clone_size: NA; v_call: TRBV2; j_call: TRBJ2-5; cdr3_length: 15; cdr3_nt: TGTGCCAGCAGTGCCCTGACTAGCGGGGTGGAGACCCAGTACTTC; cdr3_aa: CASSALTSGVETQYF
d_call: NA; clone_size: once; v_call: TRBV11-2; j_call: TRBJ2-1; cdr3_length: 16; cdr3_nt: TGTGCCAGCAGCTTAGACCCCTCAGGGTCCTACAATGAGCAGTTCTTC; cdr3_aa: CASSLDPSGSYNEQFF
d_call: NA; clone_size: many; v_call: TRBV6-5; j_call: TRBJ2-5; cdr3_length: 16; cdr3_nt: TGTGCCAGCAGCCCCGAACGTTTTGAGCGGGAAGAGACCCAGTACTTC; cdr3_aa: CASSPERFEREETQYF
d_call: TRBD2; clone_size: NA; v_call: TRBV29-1; j_call: TRBJ2-1; cdr3_length: 14; cdr3_nt: TGCAGCGTGCCGGGAGCTAGCGGGTACAATGAGCAGTTCTTC; cdr3_aa: CSVPGASGYNEQFF
d_call: TRBD2; clone_size: NA; v_call: TRBV12-3/TRBV12-4; j_call: TRBJ2-3; cdr3_length: 13; cdr3_nt: TGTGCCAGCCTAGCGGGAGACACAGATACGCAGTATTTT; cdr3_aa: CASLAGDTDTQYF